The 2 T cell receptor beta chains below all came from one sample that was sequenced in a study of CD8+ T cells in alopecia areata. Isolated RNA was reverse transcribed into cDNA used as the sequencing template. Data came from immunoSEQ multiplex PCR; TCRdb stores just in-frame clones and leaves some out. The repertoire holds around 120,000 clones, with less than 75% as singletons. Indicated treatment: oral pan-JAK inhibitor, 5-10 mg twice daily. The sample consisted of CD8+ T cells sorted from blood, taken at week 4, from a patient treated with tofacitinib. The source is a human donor with alopecia areata.

The gene calls are TRBV6-5 and TRBJ2-7; D might be TRBD1 (7 bases). CDR1 is MNHEY and CDR2 is SVGAGI in the germline V gene. Trimming stripped 2 bases from V and 7 bases from J, with 9 bases between. There are 12 residues in the CDR3. For the CDR3, the DNA is TGTGCCAGCAGTTACGCAGGGGGGGAGCAGTACTTC. Residues: CASSYAGGEQYF.

V usage is TRBV30 and J usage is TRBJ1-5; 9 nucleotides align to TRBD1. The CDR3 totals 14 residues. Germline lookup yields CDR1 GTSNPN and CDR2 SVGIG (reference sequence). The J segment lost 7 bases and the V segment lost 2 bases, leaving 6 bases of the junction unmatched. CDR3 in amino acids: CAWSPGQGSQPQHF. Here the CDR3 DNA reads TGTGCCTGGAGTCCAGGACAGGGGAGCCAGCCCCAGCATTTT.